These 13 T cell receptor beta chains originate from one sample sequenced in a study of blood T cell repertoires in COVID-19. Sequenced by immunoSEQ multiplex PCR; TCRdb stores in-frame clones only, minus some. Counted here are around 300,000 clones, 89% occurring once; the ten biggest clones make up about 2%. The sample was PBMCs or T cells enriched from blood (not recorded which). The receptors come from a woman aged 60-75 years who had recovered from COVID-19.

The rearrangement links TRBV10-3 to TRBJ2-5; weak D call: TRBD1 (5 bases). The CDR3 runs 15 residues. Per germline, CDR1 ENHRY and CDR2 SYGVKD. V lost 4 bases to trimming and J lost 2 bases, with 14 bases between them. This CDR3 is CAISGTQELQETQYF. In DNA, the CDR3 is TGTGCCATCAGTGGGACACAGGAGTTACAAGAGACCCAGTACTTC.

The chain is built from TRBV21-1 and TRBJ1-2; the table's D gene call, TRBD1, was not cross checked with the DNA. TRBV21-1 is a documented pseudogene. This CDR3 has 17 residues. Written as DNA, the CDR3 is TGTGCCAGCAGCAAAGCTCCCGTGGGGACACAAGGGCACGGCTACACCTTC. As protein: CASSKAPVGTQGHGYTF.

V and J are TRBV5-1 and TRBJ2-3, with 14 bases that match TRBD2. Germline-derived CDR1 and CDR2 are SGHRS and YFSETQ. With V trimmed by 4 bases and J by 2 bases, 6 bases remained unmatched. This CDR3 contains 17 residues. CDR3 nucleotides: TGCGCCAGCAGCCCCGGACTAGCGGGGGGATCCACAGATACGCAGTATTTT. Translation: CASSPGLAGGSTDTQYF.

The chain employs TRBV5-1 and TRBJ2-2; perhaps TRBD2 as D (6 bases). Germline V lookup: CDR1 SGHRS, CDR2 YFSETQ. The V end was cut by 1 base, the J end by 2 bases, with 9 bases between. This CDR3 has 15 amino acids. In DNA, the CDR3 is TGCGCCAGCAGCTTGTACGGGAGCAACACCGGGGAGCTGTTTTTT. Protein: CASSLYGSNTGELFF.

The J gene is TRBJ2-3, the V gene TRBV9; perhaps TRBD1 as D (5 bases). This CDR3 is built from 13 residues. V gave up 2 bases and J gave up 1 base, with 5 bases separating them. Per germline, CDR1 SGDLS and CDR2 YYNGEE. CDR3 sequence: CASSVTGTDTQYF. CDR3 nucleotide sequence: TGTGCCAGCAGCGTGACAGGCACAGATACGCAGTATTTT.

The chain carries TRBV18 and TRBJ1-2, with D unresolved. This CDR3 region has 13 residues. Trimming cost V 0 bases and J 6 bases, with 8 bases left between them. Germline V CDR1 and CDR2: KGHSH, LQKENI. The CDR3, as DNA: TGTGCCAGCTCACCACCCCGCCGGGATGGCTACACCTTC. Amino acid sequence: CASSPPRRDGYTF.

In this sample, this clone turned up once. The chain is built from TRBV27 and TRBJ1-5, with TRBD1 identical over 9 bases. This CDR3 is 17 amino acids long. Germline V gene sequence: CDR1 MNHEY, CDR2 SMNVEV (reference sequence). With 6 bases clipped from V and 0 bases from J, the junction kept 9 bases outside the gene matches. CDR3 in amino acids: CASSGLGQGHSNQPQHF. The CDR3 DNA reads TGTGCCAGCAGCGGCCTGGGACAGGGCCATAGCAATCAGCCCCAGCATTTT.

The CDR3 sequence is CATWFRGSYNSPLHF. As DNA, the CDR3 is TGTGCCACTTGGTTTCGGGGGTCCTATAATTCACCCCTCCACTTT. The chain combines TRBV5-4 with TRBJ1-6; tentatively, D is TRBD1 (5 bases). The CDR3 is made up of 15 amino acids. The V end was cut by 9 bases, the J end by 1 base, with 14 bases between. Germline-derived CDR1 and CDR2 are SGHNT and YYREEE (reference sequence).

J is TRBJ2-2 and V is TRBV5-1; TRBD2 matches 9 bases. The length of the CDR3 is 16 residues. Germline values: CDR1 SGHRS, CDR2 YFSETQ. V shed 3 bases and J 7 bases; nucleotides not matched to a gene: 10. The CDR3 nucleotides read TGCGCCAGCAGCTCCTCTGCGGGGGGGCCGCGCGGGGAGCTGTTTTTT. It specifies CASSSSAGGPRGELFF.

This clone was counted once. This chain connects TRBV6-5 to TRBJ2-1, with D unresolved. Germline V lookup: CDR1 MNHEY, CDR2 SVGAGI. The CDR3 has 14 residues. V lost 4 bases, J lost 8 bases, and 15 bases lay in between. CDR3 nucleotides: TGTGCCAGCAGTTTGGGCAGTCTCCGCGATGAGCAGTTCTTC. Translation gives CASSLGSLRDEQFF.

This clone has just one count. V and J are TRBV5-1 and TRBJ2-3, with D tentatively TRBD2 (5 bases). V was pared by 3 bases and J by 2 bases, with 13 bases between. The length of the CDR3 is 15 residues. Germline V CDR1 and CDR2: SGHRS, YFSETQ. CDR3 coding DNA: TGCGCCAGCAGCTCCGGACTTCCAGACACAGATACGCAGTATTTT. Translation gives CASSSGLPDTDTQYF.

V and J are TRBV27 and TRBJ1-1; the D gene is possibly TRBD1 (5 bases). This CDR3 region has 16 residues. Deletions cut 5 bases from V and 7 bases from J, with 23 bases between. CDR1 is MNHEY and CDR2 is SMNVEV in the germline V gene (reference sequence). DNA of the CDR3: TGTGCCAGCAGTCCGATAGGCCCGCCGTCGACAGTTGAAGCTTTCTTT. It translates to CASSPIGPPSTVEAFF.

The gene calls are TRBV28 and TRBJ2-1; TRBD1 aligns across 7 bases. The CDR3 is made up of 11 amino acids. With V trimmed by 10 bases and J by 12 bases, 9 bases remained unmatched. The germline gives CDR1 MDHEN, CDR2 SYDVKM. The CDR3 here is CATHNRGRQFF. CDR3 nucleotides: TGTGCCACTCATAACAGGGGAAGGCAGTTCTTC.